This is a list of T cell receptor beta chains from one sample in a study of blood T cell repertoires in COVID-19. Profiling relied on immunoSEQ multiplex PCR, and the TCRdb table lists in-frame clones only, not all of them. Here the sample spans approximately 450,000 clones, around 90% being singletons. The sequenced sample was PBMCs or T cells enriched from blood (not recorded which). The receptors shown here come from a woman aged 18-35 years with acute COVID-19. Both conserved end residues are part of each CDR3. Fields, in order: D gene, V gene, J gene, clone size, CDR3 protein, CDR3 DNA. The D gene is left open where the match is weak. Clone size is stated in some rows and not others, as once, few, many or a class when expanded.

D: NA
V: TRBV5-1
J: TRBJ2-3
size: NA
CDR3: CASSLLATPTDTQYF
DNA: TGCGCCAGCAGCTTGTTAGCGACCCCCACAGATACGCAGTATTTT

D: TRBD1
V: TRBV14
J: TRBJ2-7
size: NA
CDR3: CASSLDRGISYEQYF
DNA: TGTGCCAGCAGCCTGGACAGGGGAATCTCCTACGAGCAGTACTTC

D: TRBD1
V: TRBV11-2
J: TRBJ2-7
size: NA
CDR3: CASSYRDRGSEQYF
DNA: TGTGCCAGCAGCTACCGGGACAGGGGTTCCGAGCAGTACTTC

D: TRBD1
V: TRBV27
J: TRBJ2-7
size: NA
CDR3: CASSLSHRGSSYEQYF
DNA: TGTGCCAGCAGTTTAAGTCACAGGGGAAGCTCCTACGAGCAGTACTTC

D: NA
V: TRBV11-2
J: TRBJ2-1
size: once
CDR3: CASSAHLPNSYNEQFF
DNA: TGTGCCAGCAGCGCCCACCTTCCTAACTCCTACAATGAGCAGTTCTTC

D: NA
V: TRBV2
J: TRBJ2-7
size: NA
CDR3: CASSVRYEQYF
DNA: TGTGCCAGCAGTGTGCGTTACGAGCAGTACTTC

D: NA
V: TRBV9
J: TRBJ2-5
size: NA
CDR3: CASSFGGGSHETQYF
DNA: TGTGCCAGCAGCTTCGGTGGGGGGTCCCACGAGACCCAGTACTTC

D: NA
V: TRBV6-5
J: TRBJ2-1
size: NA
CDR3: CASSLAGSVSYNEQFF
DNA: TGTGCCAGCAGTTTGGCGGGCTCTGTCTCCTACAATGAGCAGTTCTTC

D: NA
V: TRBV19
J: TRBJ1-2
size: NA
CDR3: CASSTGHRGYTF
DNA: TGTGCCAGTAGTACAGGACATCGCGGCTACACCTTC

D: TRBD2
V: TRBV13
J: TRBJ2-1
size: NA
CDR3: CASSRSGGARNEQFF
DNA: TGTGCCAGCAGCCGTAGCGGGGGGGCACGGAATGAGCAGTTCTTC

D: TRBD1
V: TRBV19
J: TRBJ1-2
size: NA
CDR3: CASSIITGDYGYTF
DNA: TGTGCCAGTAGTATAATAACAGGGGACTATGGCTACACCTTC

D: NA
V: TRBV11-2
J: TRBJ2-7
size: NA
CDR3: CASSRNLGTPNYEQYF
DNA: TGTGCCAGCAGCCGCAACCTAGGGACTCCCAACTACGAGCAGTACTTC

D: TRBD1
V: TRBV9
J: TRBJ2-3
size: NA
CDR3: CASSVAGTGGTDTQYF
DNA: TGTGCCAGCAGCGTCGCCGGGACAGGGGGCACAGATACGCAGTATTTT

D: NA
V: TRBV7-9
J: TRBJ1-1
size: NA
CDR3: CASSLTGPGTEAFF
DNA: TGTGCCAGCAGCTTAACAGGGCCGGGCACTGAAGCTTTCTTT

D: NA
V: TRBV25-1
J: TRBJ1-4
size: once
CDR3: CASSESGPTNEKLFF
DNA: TGTGCCAGCAGTGAATCAGGCCCCACTAATGAAAAACTGTTTTTT

D: NA
V: TRBV6-1
J: TRBJ2-7
size: NA
CDR3: CASSEALRRKAEQYF
DNA: TGTGCCAGCAGTGAAGCGCTTCGGAGGAAGGCCGAGCAGTACTTC

D: NA
V: TRBV18
J: TRBJ2-2
size: NA
CDR3: CASSPTGGAVTGELFF
DNA: TGTGCCAGCTCACCCACAGGGGGGGCCGTCACCGGGGAGCTGTTTTTT

D: NA
V: TRBV6-6
J: TRBJ2-1
size: once
CDR3: CASGRSGPYNEQFF
DNA: TGTGCCAGCGGTCGCAGCGGACCGTACAATGAGCAGTTCTTC

D: NA
V: TRBV7-8
J: TRBJ2-7
size: NA
CDR3: CASSLVTGEREQYF
DNA: TGTGCCAGCAGCTTAGTAACAGGCGAGCGCGAGCAGTACTTC

D: NA
V: TRBV5-6
J: TRBJ2-4
size: NA
CDR3: CASSLGVRFGGNIQYF
DNA: TGTGCCAGCAGCTTGGGGGTCCGTTTCGGCGGGAACATTCAGTACTTC

D: TRBD1
V: TRBV11-2
J: TRBJ2-7
size: NA
CDR3: CASSLDWDRARYEQYF
DNA: TGTGCCAGCAGCTTAGATTGGGACAGGGCCCGCTACGAGCAGTACTTC

D: TRBD1
V: TRBV5-5
J: TRBJ2-6
size: NA
CDR3: CASSSRTGGSGANVLTF
DNA: TGTGCCAGCAGCTCAAGGACAGGGGGGTCTGGGGCCAACGTCCTGACTTTC

D: TRBD1
V: TRBV29-1
J: TRBJ1-1
size: NA
CDR3: CSVGTGGWTEAFF
DNA: TGCAGCGTTGGGACAGGGGGATGGACTGAAGCTTTCTTT

D: TRBD2
V: TRBV11-2
J: TRBJ2-3
size: NA
CDR3: CASSSRGREVYLDTQYF
DNA: TGTGCCAGCAGCTCCCGTGGGCGGGAGGTTTATTTGGATACGCAGTATTTT

D: NA
V: TRBV7-2
J: TRBJ1-1
size: few
CDR3: CASSLEPMAGAVEAFF
DNA: TGTGCCAGCAGCTTAGAACCCATGGCAGGGGCCGTTGAAGCTTTCTTT

D: TRBD2
V: TRBV28
J: TRBJ2-4
size: NA
CDR3: CASRGTSGRVRGIQYF
DNA: TGTGCCAGCAGAGGGACTAGCGGGAGGGTTAGGGGCATTCAGTACTTC

D: TRBD2
V: TRBV9
J: TRBJ2-1
size: NA
CDR3: CASSVAAGVEQFF
DNA: TGTGCCAGCAGCGTAGCTGCGGGGGTTGAGCAGTTCTTC

D: TRBD2
V: TRBV11-3
J: TRBJ2-1
size: NA
CDR3: CASSQGLAGVDEQFF
DNA: TGTGCCAGCAGCCAGGGACTAGCGGGAGTGGATGAGCAGTTCTTC

D: NA
V: TRBV5-6
J: TRBJ2-7
size: NA
CDR3: CASSLNRDTILYEQYF
DNA: TGTGCCAGCAGCCTAAACCGGGACACAATCCTCTACGAGCAGTACTTC

D: TRBD2
V: TRBV5-1
J: TRBJ2-1
size: NA
CDR3: CASSAPTSGLSYNEQFF
DNA: TGCGCCAGCAGCGCCCCAACTAGCGGACTTAGTTACAATGAGCAGTTCTTC

D: TRBD1
V: TRBV11-2
J: TRBJ1-1
size: NA
CDR3: CASDSGQLNTEAFF
DNA: TGTGCCAGCGACTCGGGACAGCTGAACACTGAAGCTTTCTTT

D: TRBD1
V: TRBV25-1
J: TRBJ2-7
size: NA
CDR3: CATARTGRSYEQYF
DNA: TGTGCCACAGCGAGGACAGGGAGATCCTACGAGCAGTACTTC

D: NA
V: TRBV2
J: TRBJ1-5
size: NA
CDR3: CASSDMEGRQPQHF
DNA: TGTGCCAGCAGTGATATGGAGGGCCGGCAGCCCCAGCATTTT

D: NA
V: TRBV6-5
J: TRBJ2-7
size: once
CDR3: CALQPGFQIPEQYF
DNA: TGTGCCTTACAACCAGGCTTCCAAATACCGGAGCAGTACTTC

D: TRBD1
V: TRBV29-1
J: TRBJ1-3
size: once
CDR3: CSVDVGGASGNTIYF
DNA: TGCAGCGTTGACGTAGGGGGCGCGAGCGGAAACACCATATATTTT

D: NA
V: TRBV11-2
J: TRBJ2-2
size: NA
CDR3: CAILPGLRNTGELFF
DNA: TGTGCCATCCTCCCCGGACTACGAAACACCGGGGAGCTGTTTTTT

D: NA
V: TRBV5-1
J: TRBJ1-1
size: NA
CDR3: CASSGGNLETEAFF
DNA: TGCGCCAGCAGCGGGGGGAACCTCGAGACTGAAGCTTTCTTT

D: TRBD1
V: TRBV19
J: TRBJ1-5
size: NA
CDR3: CASSRDRDQPQHF
DNA: TGTGCCAGTAGTAGGGACAGAGATCAGCCCCAGCATTTT

D: TRBD2
V: TRBV5-1
J: TRBJ2-7
size: NA
CDR3: CASSLGPNSGGLSYEQYF
DNA: TGCGCCAGCAGCCTCGGGCCTAATAGCGGGGGGCTCTCCTACGAGCAGTACTTC

D: TRBD1
V: TRBV10-3
J: TRBJ2-2
size: NA
CDR3: CAISPQGATGELFF
DNA: TGTGCCATCAGCCCTCAGGGGGCCACCGGGGAGCTGTTTTTT

D: TRBD1
V: TRBV19
J: TRBJ1-2
size: NA
CDR3: CASREGTASYGYTF
DNA: TGTGCCAGTAGAGAAGGGACAGCCTCCTATGGCTACACCTTC

D: NA
V: TRBV11-2
J: TRBJ1-1
size: NA
CDR3: CASSLEGGLMNTEAFF
DNA: TGTGCCAGCAGCTTAGAAGGGGGTTTGATGAACACTGAAGCTTTCTTT

D: TRBD2
V: TRBV9
J: TRBJ2-1
size: NA
CDR3: CASSTESGRAINEQFF
DNA: TGTGCCAGCAGCACCGAAAGCGGGAGGGCCATTAATGAGCAGTTCTTC

D: TRBD1
V: TRBV19
J: TRBJ1-4
size: NA
CDR3: CASSNGQGRVEKLFF
DNA: TGTGCCAGTAGTAACGGACAGGGGCGGGTTGAAAAACTGTTTTTT

D: NA
V: TRBV6-5
J: TRBJ1-6
size: NA
CDR3: CASRPPQGENSPLHF
DNA: TGTGCCAGCAGGCCGCCACAGGGTGAGAATTCACCCCTCCACTTT

D: NA
V: TRBV5-1
J: TRBJ2-2
size: NA
CDR3: CASSSWESDTGELFF
DNA: TGCGCCAGCAGCTCATGGGAGTCGGACACCGGGGAGCTGTTTTTT

D: TRBD1
V: TRBV9
J: TRBJ1-2
size: NA
CDR3: CASSLEMTGSYGYTF
DNA: TGTGCCAGCAGCCTTGAAATGACAGGGTCCTATGGCTACACCTTC

D: NA
V: TRBV30
J: TRBJ2-7
size: NA
CDR3: CAWSGFQGGEQYF
DNA: TGTGCCTGGAGTGGCTTTCAAGGGGGCGAGCAGTACTTC

D: TRBD2
V: TRBV6-1
J: TRBJ2-7
size: NA
CDR3: CASSEWRILADYEQYF
DNA: TGTGCCAGCAGTGAATGGAGGATCCTAGCGGATTACGAGCAGTACTTC

D: TRBD2
V: TRBV2
J: TRBJ2-2
size: NA
CDR3: CASLPGLAGGYTGELFF
DNA: TGTGCCAGTTTACCGGGACTAGCGGGGGGGTACACCGGGGAGCTGTTTTTT

D: TRBD2
V: TRBV15
J: TRBJ2-1
size: once
CDR3: CATSSPAGDDEQFF
DNA: TGTGCCACCAGCAGTCCAGCGGGAGACGATGAGCAGTTCTTC

D: NA
V: TRBV29-1
J: TRBJ2-3
size: NA
CDR3: CSVGLSDTDTQYF
DNA: TGCAGCGTTGGTCTTAGCGACACAGATACGCAGTATTTT

D: TRBD1
V: TRBV28
J: TRBJ1-5
size: once
CDR3: CAINKPGQGASNQPQHF
DNA: TGTGCCATCAACAAACCGGGACAGGGAGCGAGCAATCAGCCCCAGCATTTT

D: TRBD1
V: TRBV7-9
J: TRBJ2-7
size: NA
CDR3: CASSDETGGYDYEQYF
DNA: TGTGCCAGCAGCGACGAGACAGGGGGCTACGACTACGAGCAGTACTTC

D: NA
V: TRBV7-9
J: TRBJ2-5
size: NA
CDR3: CASSPQQSQETQYF
DNA: TGTGCCAGCAGTCCACAACAGTCTCAAGAGACCCAGTACTTC